This TCR beta chain was captured by sequencing in a study of T cell responses to AZD1222 COVID-19 vaccine. Findings and caveats of the study: Two AZD1222 doses significantly raised spike-specific TCR breadth and depth over controls. Baseline antibody screening turned up just a handful of seropositive AZD1222 recipients. Nearly half of spike-specific TCRs reportedly go after variant regions that carry no mutations. All repertoire sampling was performed exclusively after the peak T cell response.

Turning to this clone: Antigen: not known.

Libraries were prepared by immunoSEQ multiplex PCR; TCRdb keeps only in-frame clonotypes and omits some of them. The sample records roughly 100,000 clones, roughly 91% being singletons. Germline lookup yields CDR1 LNHDA and CDR2 SQIVND (reference sequence). The CDR3 runs to 13 residues. Trimming cost V 3 bases and J 8 bases, with 11 bases left between them. V is TRBV19 and J is TRBJ1-5, with D uncertain. The specimen comprised peripheral blood, sampled on day 0 of AZD1222 vaccination. This receptor was obtained from an adult in good health. The CDR3 loop is CASSISLSEPQHF. CDR3 coding DNA: TGTGCCAGTAGTATTAGTCTCTCAGAGCCCCAGCATTTT.